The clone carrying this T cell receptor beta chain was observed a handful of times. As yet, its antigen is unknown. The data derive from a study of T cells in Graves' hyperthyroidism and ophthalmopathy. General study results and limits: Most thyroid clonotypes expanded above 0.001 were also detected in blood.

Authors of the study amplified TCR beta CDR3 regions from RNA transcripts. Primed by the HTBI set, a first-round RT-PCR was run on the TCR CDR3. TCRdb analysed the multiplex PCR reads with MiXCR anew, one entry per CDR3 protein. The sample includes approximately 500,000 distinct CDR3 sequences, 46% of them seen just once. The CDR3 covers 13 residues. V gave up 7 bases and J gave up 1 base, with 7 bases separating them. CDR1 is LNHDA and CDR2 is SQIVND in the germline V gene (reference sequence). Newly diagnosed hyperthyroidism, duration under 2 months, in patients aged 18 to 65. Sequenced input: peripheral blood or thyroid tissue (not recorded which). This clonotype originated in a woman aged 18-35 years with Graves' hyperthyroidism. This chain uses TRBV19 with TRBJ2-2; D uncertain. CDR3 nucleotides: TGTGCCAGTATTGACTGGAACACCGGGGAGCTGTTTTTT. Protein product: CASIDWNTGELFF.